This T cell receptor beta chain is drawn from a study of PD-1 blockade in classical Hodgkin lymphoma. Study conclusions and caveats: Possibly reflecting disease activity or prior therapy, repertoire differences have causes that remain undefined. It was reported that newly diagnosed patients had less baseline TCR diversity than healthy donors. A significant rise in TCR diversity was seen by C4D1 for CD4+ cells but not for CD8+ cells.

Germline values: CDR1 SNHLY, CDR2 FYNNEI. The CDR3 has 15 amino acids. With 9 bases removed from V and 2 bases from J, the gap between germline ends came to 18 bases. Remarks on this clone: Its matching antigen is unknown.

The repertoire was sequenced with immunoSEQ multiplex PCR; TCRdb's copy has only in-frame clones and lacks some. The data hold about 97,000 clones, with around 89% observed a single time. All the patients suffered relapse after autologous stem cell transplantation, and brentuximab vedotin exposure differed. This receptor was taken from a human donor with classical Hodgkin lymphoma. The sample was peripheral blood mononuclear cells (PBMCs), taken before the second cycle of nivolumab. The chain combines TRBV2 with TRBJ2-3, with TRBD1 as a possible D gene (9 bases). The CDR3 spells CASSGTGTDTDTQYF. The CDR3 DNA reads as TGTGCCAGTAGCGGGACAGGGACAGACACAGATACGCAGTATTTT.